This TCR beta chain was observed in a study of CD8 T cells in ankylosing spondylitis. Study-wide results and caveats: Significantly higher representation of disease-linked clones was reported for matched ankylosing spondylitis synovial fluid. Ankylosing spondylitis blood appeared to carry a characteristic TCR beta motif of under ten highly homologous variants.

CDR3 length: 17 amino acids. The V segment lost 3 bases and the J segment 8 bases; nucleotides outside the gene matches: 18. Germline V gene sequence: CDR1 SGHRS, CDR2 YFSETQ. This clonotype has at least ten counts. The target antigen is unknown. MiXCR, applied by TCRdb to the 5' RACE reads, yields one record per CDR3 protein. The sample lists 450,000 to 550,000 distinct CDR3 sequences, roughly 5.2% occurring once. The chain couples TRBV5-1 to TRBJ2-3, with TRBD2 identical over 7 bases. Sequenced material: blood, either unsorted or a sorted T cell fraction (not recorded which). This TCR derives from a male donor with ankylosing spondylitis. The DNA of the CDR3 is TGCGCCAGCAGCTACCAATCCCCTAGCGGCCTTGGAGGTACGCAGTATTTT. It codes for CASSYQSPSGLGGTQYF.